The source of this T cell receptor (beta chain) is a study of cytomegalovirus exposure and HLA in healthy donors. Notes on the study in general: Presence/absence results assume similar sequencing depth per donor, which may not hold. Later analysis placed DRB1 highest and HLA-C lowest in TCR association rates, which differed by HLA locus. The study designated roughly 160 TCR beta chains cytomegalovirus-associated.

As to this clone: The target antigen is unknown.

Use of 60 Vbeta and 13 Jbeta primers characterized the PCR. The data were produced by immunoSEQ multiplex PCR, yet TCRdb's version contains in-frame clones alone and is incomplete. The profile shows roughly 96,000 clones, roughly 74% of them singletons. Trimming cost V 2 bases and J 6 bases; bases outside gene matches: 3. The V gene's germline CDR1 is MDHEN and CDR2 SYDVKM. The CDR3 is made up of 13 amino acids. The genes are TRBV28 and TRBJ1-2, with TRBD1 identical over 7 bases. Sequencing input: PBMCs. The receptor was derived from a woman aged 70 to 79 in good health and CMV-seropositive. The CDR3 reads CASSLGQVNGYTF. In DNA form, the CDR3 reads TGTGCCAGCAGTTTAGGACAGGTGAATGGCTACACCTTC.